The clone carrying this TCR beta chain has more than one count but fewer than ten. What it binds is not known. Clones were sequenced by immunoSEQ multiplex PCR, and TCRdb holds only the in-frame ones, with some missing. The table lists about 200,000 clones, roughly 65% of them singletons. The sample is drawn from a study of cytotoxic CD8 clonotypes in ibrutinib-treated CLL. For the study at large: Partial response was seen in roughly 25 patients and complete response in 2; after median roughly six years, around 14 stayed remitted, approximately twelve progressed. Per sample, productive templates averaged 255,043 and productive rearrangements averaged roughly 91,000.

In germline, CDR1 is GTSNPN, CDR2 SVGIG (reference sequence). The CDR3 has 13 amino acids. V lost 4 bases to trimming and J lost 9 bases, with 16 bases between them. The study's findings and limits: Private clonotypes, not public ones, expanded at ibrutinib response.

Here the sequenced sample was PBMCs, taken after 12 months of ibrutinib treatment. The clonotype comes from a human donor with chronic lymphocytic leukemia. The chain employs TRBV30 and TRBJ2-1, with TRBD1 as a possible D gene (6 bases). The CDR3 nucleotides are TGTGCCTGGATGCCAGGGGTAGTTGGTGAGCAGTTCTTC. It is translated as CAWMPGVVGEQFF.